Detailed here is one T cell receptor beta chain. What it binds is unknown. These data belong to a study of T cell responses to AZD1222 COVID-19 vaccine. Whole-study findings and limits: The study identified only a handful of AZD1222 recipients as seropositive at baseline.

Profiling relied on immunoSEQ multiplex PCR, and the TCRdb table lists in-frame clones only, not all of them. The table lists approximately 25,000 clones, approximately 92% of them singletons. The J segment lost 1 base and the V segment lost 10 bases, leaving 4 bases of the junction unmatched. The CDR3 extends over 13 amino acids. The starting material was peripheral blood, obtained 28 days after the second AZD1222 dose. This rearrangement joins TRBV12-3 or TRBV12-4 to TRBJ1-3; TRBD1 aligns across 7 bases. The sequence came from an adult who received the AZD1222 COVID-19 vaccine. The CDR3 reads CANNRGSGNTIYF. The CDR3 DNA reads as TGTGCCAACAACAGGGGTTCTGGAAACACCATATATTTT.